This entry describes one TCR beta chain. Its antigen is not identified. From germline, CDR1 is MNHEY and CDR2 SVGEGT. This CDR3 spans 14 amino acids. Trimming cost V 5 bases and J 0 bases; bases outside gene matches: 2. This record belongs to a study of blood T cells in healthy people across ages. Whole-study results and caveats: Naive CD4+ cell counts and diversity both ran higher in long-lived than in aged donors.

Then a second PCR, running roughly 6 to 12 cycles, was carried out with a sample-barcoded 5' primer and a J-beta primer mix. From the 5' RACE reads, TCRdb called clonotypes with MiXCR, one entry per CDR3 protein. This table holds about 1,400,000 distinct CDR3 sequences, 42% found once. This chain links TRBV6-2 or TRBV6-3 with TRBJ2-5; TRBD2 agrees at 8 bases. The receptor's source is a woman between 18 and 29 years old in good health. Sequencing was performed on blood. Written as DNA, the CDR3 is TGTGCCAGCAGTGCCGGGGGGGACCAAGAGACCCAGTACTTC. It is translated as CASSAGGDQETQYF.